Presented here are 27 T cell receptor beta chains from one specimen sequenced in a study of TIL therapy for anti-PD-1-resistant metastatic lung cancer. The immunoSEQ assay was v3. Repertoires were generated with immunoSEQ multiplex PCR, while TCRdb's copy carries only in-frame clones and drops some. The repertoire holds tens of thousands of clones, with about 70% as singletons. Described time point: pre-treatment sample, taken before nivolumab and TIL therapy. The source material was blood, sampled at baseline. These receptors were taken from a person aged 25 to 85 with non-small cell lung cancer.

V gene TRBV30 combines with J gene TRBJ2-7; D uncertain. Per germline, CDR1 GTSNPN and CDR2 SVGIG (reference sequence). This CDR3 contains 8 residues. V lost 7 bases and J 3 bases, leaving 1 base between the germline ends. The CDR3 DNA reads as TGTGCCTACTACGAGCAGTACTTC. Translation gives CAYYEQYF.

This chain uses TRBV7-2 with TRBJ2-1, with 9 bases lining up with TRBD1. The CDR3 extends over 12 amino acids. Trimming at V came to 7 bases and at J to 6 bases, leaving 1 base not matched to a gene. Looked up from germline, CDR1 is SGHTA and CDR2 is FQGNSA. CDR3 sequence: CASTTGGNEQFF. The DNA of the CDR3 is TGTGCCAGCACGACAGGGGGCAATGAGCAGTTCTTC.

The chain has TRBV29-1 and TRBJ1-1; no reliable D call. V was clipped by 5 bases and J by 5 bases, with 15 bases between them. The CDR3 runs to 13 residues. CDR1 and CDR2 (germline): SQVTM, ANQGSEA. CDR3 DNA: TGCAGCGTTCCTAGGTGGGAAGGAACTGAAGCTTTCTTT. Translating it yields CSVPRWEGTEAFF.

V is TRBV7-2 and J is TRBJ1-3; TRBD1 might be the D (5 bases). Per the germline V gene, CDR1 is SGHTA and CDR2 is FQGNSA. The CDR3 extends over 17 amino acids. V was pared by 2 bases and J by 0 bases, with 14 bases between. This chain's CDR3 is CASSLTAGMVSGNTIYF. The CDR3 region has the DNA TGTGCCAGCAGCTTAACGGCAGGGATGGTCTCTGGAAACACCATATATTTT.

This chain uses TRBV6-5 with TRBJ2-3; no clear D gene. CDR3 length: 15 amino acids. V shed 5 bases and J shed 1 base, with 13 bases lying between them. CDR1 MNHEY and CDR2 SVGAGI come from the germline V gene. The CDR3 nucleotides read TGTGCCAGCAGTCAGGCACCTGTTCGCACAGATACGCAGTATTTT. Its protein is CASSQAPVRTDTQYF.

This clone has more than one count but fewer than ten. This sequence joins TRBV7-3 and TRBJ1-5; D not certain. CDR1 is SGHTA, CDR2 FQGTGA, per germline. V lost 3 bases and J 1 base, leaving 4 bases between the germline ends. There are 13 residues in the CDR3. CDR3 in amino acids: CASSLESNQPQHF. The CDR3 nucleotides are TGTGCCAGCAGCTTGGAGAGCAATCAGCCCCAGCATTTT.

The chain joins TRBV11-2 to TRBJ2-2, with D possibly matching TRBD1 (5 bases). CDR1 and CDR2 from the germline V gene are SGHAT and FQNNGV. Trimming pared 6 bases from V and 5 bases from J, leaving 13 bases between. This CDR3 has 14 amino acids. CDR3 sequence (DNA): TGTGCCAGCAGTTCAGACAGAAGGACCGGGGAGCTGTTTTTT. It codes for CASSSDRRTGELFF.

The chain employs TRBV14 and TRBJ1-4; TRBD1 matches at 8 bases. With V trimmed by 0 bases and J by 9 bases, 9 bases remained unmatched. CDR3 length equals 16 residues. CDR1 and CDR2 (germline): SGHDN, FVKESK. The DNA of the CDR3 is TGTGCCAGCAGCCAAGAAGCCCGTTGGACAGGGAAAAAACTGTTTTTT. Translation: CASSQEARWTGKKLFF.

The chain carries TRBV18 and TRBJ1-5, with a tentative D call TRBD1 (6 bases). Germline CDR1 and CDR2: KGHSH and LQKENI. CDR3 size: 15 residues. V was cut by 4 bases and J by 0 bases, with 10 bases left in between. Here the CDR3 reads CASSLARGSNQPQHF. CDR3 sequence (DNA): TGTGCCAGCTCACTCGCCAGGGGTAGCAATCAGCCCCAGCATTTT.

The CDR3 is CASSIGQGNQPQHF. CDR3 nucleotides: TGTGCCAGCAGCATCGGACAGGGGAATCAGCCCCAGCATTTT. V is TRBV5-6 and J is TRBJ1-5, with TRBD1 matching over 9 bases. V lost 4 bases, J lost 4 bases, and 3 bases stayed unmatched. Germline loops: CDR1 SGHDT, CDR2 YYEEEE. The CDR3 length is 14 residues.

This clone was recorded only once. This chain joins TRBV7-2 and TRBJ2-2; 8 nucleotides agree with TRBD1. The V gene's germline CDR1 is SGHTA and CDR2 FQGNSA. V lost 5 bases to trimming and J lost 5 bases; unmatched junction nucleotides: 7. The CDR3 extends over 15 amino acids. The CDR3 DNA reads TGTGCCAGCAGCACAGCACGACAGGGGACCGGGGAGCTGTTTTTT. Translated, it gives CASSTARQGTGELFF.

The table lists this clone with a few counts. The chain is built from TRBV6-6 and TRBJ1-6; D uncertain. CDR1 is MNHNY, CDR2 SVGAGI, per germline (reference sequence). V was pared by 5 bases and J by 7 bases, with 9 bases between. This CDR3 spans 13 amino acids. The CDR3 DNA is TGTGCCAGCAGTCTCGCCTTGAATTCACCCCTCCACTTT. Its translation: CASSLALNSPLHF.

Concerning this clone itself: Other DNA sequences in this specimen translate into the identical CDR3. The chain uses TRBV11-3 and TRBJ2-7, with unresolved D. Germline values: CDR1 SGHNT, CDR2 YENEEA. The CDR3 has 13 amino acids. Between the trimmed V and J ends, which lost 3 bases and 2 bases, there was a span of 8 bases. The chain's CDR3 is CASSLGRTYEQYF. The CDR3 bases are TGTGCCAGCAGCTTGGGCCGGACCTACGAGCAGTACTTC.

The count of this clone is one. The CDR3: CAISINAGEEAFF. The DNA of the CDR3 is TGTGCCATCAGTATCAACGCAGGAGAAGAAGCTTTCTTT. This chain links TRBV10-3 with TRBJ1-1; D is unclear. Germline V gene sequence: CDR1 ENHRY, CDR2 SYGVKD. V was pared by 5 bases and J by 8 bases, with 15 bases between. CDR3 length: 13 residues.

CDR3 in DNA: TGTGCCAGCAGTTTACAGGGGGGCTATGGCTACACCTTC. Amino acid sequence: CASSLQGGYGYTF. This chain joins TRBV6-5 and TRBJ1-2; 8 nucleotides align to TRBD1. The length of the CDR3 is 13 residues. J gave up 4 bases and V 4 bases, and 2 bases lay outside the gene matches. The germline V gene has CDR1 MNHEY and CDR2 SVGAGI.

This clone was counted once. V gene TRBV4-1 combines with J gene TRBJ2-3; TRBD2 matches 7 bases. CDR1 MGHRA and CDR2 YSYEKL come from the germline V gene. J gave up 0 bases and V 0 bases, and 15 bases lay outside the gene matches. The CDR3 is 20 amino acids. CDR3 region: CASSQEPPAGVSGSTDTQYF. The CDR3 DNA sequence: TGCGCCAGCAGCCAAGAACCCCCCGCGGGAGTTAGCGGGAGCACAGATACGCAGTATTTT.

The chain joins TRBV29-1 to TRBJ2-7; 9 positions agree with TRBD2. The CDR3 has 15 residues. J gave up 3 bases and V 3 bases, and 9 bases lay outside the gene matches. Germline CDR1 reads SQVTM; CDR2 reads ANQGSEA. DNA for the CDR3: TGCAGCGTTGAGCTCGGGACTAGCAATCTCTACGAGCAGTACTTC. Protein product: CSVELGTSNLYEQYF.

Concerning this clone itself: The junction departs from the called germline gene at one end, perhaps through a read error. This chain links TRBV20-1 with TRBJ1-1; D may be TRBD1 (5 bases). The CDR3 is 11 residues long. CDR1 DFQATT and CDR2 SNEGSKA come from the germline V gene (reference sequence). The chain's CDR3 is CSARTGPLASF. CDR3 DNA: TGCAGTGCTAGGACGGGACCCTTGGCCTCATTT.

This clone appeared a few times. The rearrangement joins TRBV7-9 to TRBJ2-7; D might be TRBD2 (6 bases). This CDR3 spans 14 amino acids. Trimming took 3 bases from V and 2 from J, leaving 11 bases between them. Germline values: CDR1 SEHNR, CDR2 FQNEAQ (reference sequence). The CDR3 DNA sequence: TGTGCCAGCAGCTTGCTAGGGACTGCCTACGAGCAGTACTTC. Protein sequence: CASSLLGTAYEQYF.

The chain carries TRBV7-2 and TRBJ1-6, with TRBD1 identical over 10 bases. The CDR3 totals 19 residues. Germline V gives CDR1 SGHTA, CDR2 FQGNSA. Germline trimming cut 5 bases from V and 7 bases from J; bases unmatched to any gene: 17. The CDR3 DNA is TGTGCCAGCAGCCGCAAGACCGGGACAGGGGCTCTCTTGAATTCACCCCTCCACTTT. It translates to CASSRKTGTGALLNSPLHF.

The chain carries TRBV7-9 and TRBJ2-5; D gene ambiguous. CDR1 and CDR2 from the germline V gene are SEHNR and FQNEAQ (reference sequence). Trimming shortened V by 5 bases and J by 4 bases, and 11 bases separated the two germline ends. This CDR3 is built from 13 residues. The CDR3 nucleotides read TGTGCCAGCAGCCAAGATGCGAGAGAGACCCAGTACTTC. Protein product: CASSQDARETQYF.

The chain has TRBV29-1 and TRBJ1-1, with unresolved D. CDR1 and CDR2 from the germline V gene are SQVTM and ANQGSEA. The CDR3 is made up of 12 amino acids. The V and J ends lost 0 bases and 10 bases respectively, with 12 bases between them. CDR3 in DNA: TGCAGCGTTGAAGATCCGCGGGCACCAGCTTTCTTT. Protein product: CSVEDPRAPAFF.

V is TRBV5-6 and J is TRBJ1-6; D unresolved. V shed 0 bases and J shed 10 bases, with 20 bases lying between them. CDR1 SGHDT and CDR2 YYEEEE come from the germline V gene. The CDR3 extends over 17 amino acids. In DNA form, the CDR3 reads TGTGCCAGCAGCTTGGAAGGTGGCCGCTTACAACCGTCACCCCTCCACTTT. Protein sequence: CASSLEGGRLQPSPLHF.

CDR3: CSVFGREGSEQFF. The CDR3 DNA follows: TGCAGCGTTTTTGGGCGGGAGGGGAGTGAGCAGTTCTTC. The chain uses TRBV29-1 and TRBJ2-1; 9 bases are a match to TRBD2. The CDR3 contains 13 residues. Per germline, CDR1 SQVTM and CDR2 ANQGSEA. V was pared by 5 bases and J by 9 bases, with 8 bases of the junction left unmatched.

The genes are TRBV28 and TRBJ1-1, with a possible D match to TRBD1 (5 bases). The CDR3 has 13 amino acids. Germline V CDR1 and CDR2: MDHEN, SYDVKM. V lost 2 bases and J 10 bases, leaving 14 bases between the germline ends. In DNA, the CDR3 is TGTGCCAGCAGTTTAAGACAGAAAGTGCGAGCTTTCTTT. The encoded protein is CASSLRQKVRAFF. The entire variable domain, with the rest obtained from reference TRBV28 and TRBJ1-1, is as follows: DVKVTQSSRYLVKRTGEKVFLECVQDMDHENMFWYRQDPGLGLRLIYFSYDVKMKEKGDIPEGYSVSREKKERFSLILESASTNQTSMYLCASSLRQKVRAFFGQGTRLTVV.

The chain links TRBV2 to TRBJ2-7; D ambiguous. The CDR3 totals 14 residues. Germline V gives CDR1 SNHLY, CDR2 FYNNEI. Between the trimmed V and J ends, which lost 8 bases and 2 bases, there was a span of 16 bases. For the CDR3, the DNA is TGTGCCAGCTTGAGGTCATCTTTGACCTACGAGCAGTACTTC. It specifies CASLRSSLTYEQYF. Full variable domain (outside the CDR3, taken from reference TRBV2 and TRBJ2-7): EPEVTQTPSHQVTQMGQEVILRCVPISNHLYFYWYRQILGQKVEFLVSFYNNEISEKSEIFDDQFSVERPDGSNFTLKIRSTKLEDSAMYFCASLRSSLTYEQYFGPGTRLTVT.

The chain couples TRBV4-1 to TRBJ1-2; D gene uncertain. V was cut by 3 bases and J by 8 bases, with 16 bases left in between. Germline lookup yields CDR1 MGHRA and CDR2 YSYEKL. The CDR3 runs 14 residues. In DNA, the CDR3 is TGCGCCAGCAGCCATGTCCCGGGCCCCGAAGGCTACACCTTC. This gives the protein CASSHVPGPEGYTF.